A single TCR beta chain is shown here with its context. Trimming removed 0 bases at V and 5 bases at J, with 20 bases between. This CDR3 comprises 17 residues. In germline, CDR1 is LNHNV, CDR2 YYDKDF (reference sequence). The record originates from a study of CD4 and CD8 cells across lung adenocarcinoma regions. Samples came from patients with localized non-small cell lung adenocarcinoma. TCRdb redid the calling of the PCR reads with MiXCR, one entry per CDR3 protein. The sample carries thousands of distinct CDR3 sequences, 40% to 45% recorded once. The V and J genes are TRBV15 and TRBJ2-7; D tentatively reads TRBD1 or TRBD2 (5 bases each). The origin of this receptor is a male donor with lung adenocarcinoma. The CD4 and CD8 labels of this study may be unreliable. Sequenced input: CD4+ T cells from the margin of a lung tumor. CDR3 sequence (DNA): TGTGCCACCAGCAGAGAAAGCGGTAGCGCCAGGGCCCACGAGCAGTACTTC. Protein product: CATSRESGSARAHEQYF.